The rows below give T cell receptor beta chains drawn from one sample of a study of cytomegalovirus exposure and HLA in healthy donors. The repertoire was sequenced with immunoSEQ multiplex PCR; TCRdb's copy has only in-frame clones and lacks some. The sample holds around 100,000 clones; roughly three quarters are singletons and the top ten take roughly a tenth. Sequenced sample: PBMCs. These receptors were obtained from a man aged 40-49 years in good health and CMV-seropositive. The CDR3 runs from the conserved cysteine through the conserved F or W. The D gene is left open where the match is weak. The size entry is marked missing in some rows and otherwise reads once, few, many or a size class.

D	J	V	size	DNA	CDR3
TRBD1	TRBJ1-1	TRBV4-2	few	TGTGCCAGCAGCCCCGACAGGGACGGGAACACTGAAGCTTTCTTT	CASSPDRDGNTEAFF
NA	TRBJ2-1	TRBV5-1	NA	TGCGCCAGCAGCTTGGCGTCTACCTACAATGAGCAGTTCTTC	CASSLASTYNEQFF
NA	TRBJ1-5	TRBV12-1	NA	TGTGCCAGTAGCTTCCTTAGCAATCAGCCCCAGCATTTT	CASSFLSNQPQHF
NA	TRBJ1-4	TRBV15	NA	TGTGCCACCAGCAGAGAGACAGCAACTAATGAAAAACTGTTTTTT	CATSRETATNEKLFF
NA	TRBJ1-1	TRBV27	NA	TGTGCCAGCAGTTTCCGGGGGTACACTGAAGCTTTCTTT	CASSFRGYTEAFF
TRBD2	TRBJ2-5	TRBV5-6	NA	TGTGCCAGCAGCTTAGCGGGAGCGTGGGAGACCCAGTACTTC	CASSLAGAWETQYF
NA	TRBJ2-1	TRBV28	NA	TGTGCCAGCAGGATGGGACAAACCTCCTACAATGAGCAGTTCTTC	CASRMGQTSYNEQFF
TRBD2	TRBJ2-3	TRBV5-1	few	TGCGCCAGCAGCGTTTCTAGCGGGAGTAAAACAGATACGCAGTATTTT	CASSVSSGSKTDTQYF
NA	TRBJ2-7	TRBV7-3	NA	TGTGCCAGCAGCTTAGGAGTTGGAGGGGCTAGTGAGCAGTACTTC	CASSLGVGGASEQYF
NA	TRBJ1-4	TRBV13	once	TGTGCCAGCAGCCTCCTTGGGGGGGAGGATGAAAAACTGTTTTTT	CASSLLGGEDEKLFF
NA	TRBJ2-5	TRBV6-5	NA	TGTGCCAGCAGTTACTCGCAGGGGGGTATGGAGACCCAGTACTTC	CASSYSQGGMETQYF
NA	TRBJ1-3	TRBV9	NA	TGTGCCAGCAGCTCCGACAGGACCCGTAACGGAAACACCATATATTTT	CASSSDRTRNGNTIYF
TRBD1	TRBJ1-2	TRBV9	NA	TGTGCCAGCAGCGAGTCGACAGGGCGGAAGTATGGCTACACCTTC	CASSESTGRKYGYTF
TRBD1	TRBJ2-1	TRBV5-6	NA	TGTGCCAGCAGCTTACAGGGGGGTGAGCAGTTCTTC	CASSLQGGEQFF
TRBD2	TRBJ2-3	TRBV5-1	NA	TGCGCCAGCAGCTTTGGACTAGCGGGAATCACAGATACGCAGTATTTT	CASSFGLAGITDTQYF